This T cell receptor beta chain was obtained from a study of cytomegalovirus exposure and HLA in healthy donors. Notes on the study in general: Most subjects' HLA-A and HLA-B alleles were reportedly predicted from TCR beta sequences. One variant, a missense change in DCLRE1C, was linked in a later analysis to TCR beta V- and J-gene trimming. Sequencing artifact likely explains a cluster of highly shared sequence variants.

The PCR used 60 Vbeta and 13 Jbeta primers. Assay used: immunoSEQ multiplex PCR; TCRdb lists only in-frame clones, some missing. Counted here are about 130,000 clones, roughly 70% occurring once; the ten biggest clones make up less than 4.5%. V was clipped by 5 bases and J by 4 bases; unmatched bases: 7. The CDR3 runs to 14 residues. Germline CDR1 reads SGHVS; CDR2 reads FQNEAQ. This clone was observed a single time. Antigen: not known. This clonotype was sampled from a man aged 30-40 years in good health and CMV-seronegative. J is TRBJ1-1 and V is TRBV7-8; 7 bases are shared with TRBD1. The source material was PBMCs. The CDR3 loop reads CASSAYTGVTEAFF. Here the CDR3 DNA reads TGTGCCAGCAGCGCCTATACAGGGGTCACTGAAGCTTTCTTT. The full variable domain, its missing parts supplied by reference TRBV7-8 and TRBJ1-1, is GAGVSQSPRYKVAKRGQDVALRCDPISGHVSLFWYQQALGQGPEFLTYFQNEAQLDKSGLPSDRFFAERPEGSVSTLKIQRTQQEDSAVYLCASSAYTGVTEAFFGQGTRLTVV.